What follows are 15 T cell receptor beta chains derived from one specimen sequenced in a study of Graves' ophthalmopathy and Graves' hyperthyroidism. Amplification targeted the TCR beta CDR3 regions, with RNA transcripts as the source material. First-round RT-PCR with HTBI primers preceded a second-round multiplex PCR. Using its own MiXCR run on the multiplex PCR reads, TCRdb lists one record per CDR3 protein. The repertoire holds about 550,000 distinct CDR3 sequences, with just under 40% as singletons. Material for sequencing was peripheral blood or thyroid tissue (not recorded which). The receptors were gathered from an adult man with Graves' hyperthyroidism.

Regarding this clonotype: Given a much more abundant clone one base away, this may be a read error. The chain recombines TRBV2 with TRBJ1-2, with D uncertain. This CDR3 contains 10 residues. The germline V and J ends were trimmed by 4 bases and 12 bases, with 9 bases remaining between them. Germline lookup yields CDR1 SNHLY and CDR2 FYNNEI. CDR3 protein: CASSGGGNTF. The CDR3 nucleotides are TGTGCCAGCAGTGGAGGCGGCAACACCTTC.

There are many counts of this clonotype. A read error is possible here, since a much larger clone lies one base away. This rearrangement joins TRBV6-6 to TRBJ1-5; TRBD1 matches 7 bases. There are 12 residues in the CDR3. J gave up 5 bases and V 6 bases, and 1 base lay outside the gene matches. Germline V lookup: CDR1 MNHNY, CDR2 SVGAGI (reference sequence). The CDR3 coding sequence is TGTGCCAGCAGCACAGGGGATCAGCCCCAGCATTTT. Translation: CASSTGDQPQHF.

CDR3 loop: CSASRLEGIGEQFF. DNA for the CDR3: TGCAGTGCTAGCCGACTAGAGGGTATCGGGGAGCAGTTCTTC. V gene TRBV20-1 combines with J gene TRBJ2-7, with D perhaps TRBD2 (6 bases). The J call is uncertain, as TRBJ2-1 better fits the DNA end. The CDR3 is made up of 14 amino acids. Germline CDR1 is DFQATT and CDR2 is SNEGSKA (reference sequence).

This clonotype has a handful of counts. CDR3 residues: CATRKGNEQFF. CDR3 bases: TGTGCCACCAGGAAGGGTAATGAGCAGTTCTTC. The chain joins TRBV24-1 to TRBJ2-1; D is unresolved. In germline, CDR1 is KGHDR, CDR2 SFDVKD. CDR3 length: 11 amino acids. V lost 7 bases, J lost 7 bases, and 7 bases lay in between.

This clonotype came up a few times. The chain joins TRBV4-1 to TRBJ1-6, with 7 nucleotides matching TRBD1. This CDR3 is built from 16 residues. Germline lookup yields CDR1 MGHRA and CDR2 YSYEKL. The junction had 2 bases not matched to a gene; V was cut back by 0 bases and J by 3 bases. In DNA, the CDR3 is TGCGCCAGCAGCCAAGATAGACAGGGCTATAATTCACCCCTCCACTTT. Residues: CASSQDRQGYNSPLHF.

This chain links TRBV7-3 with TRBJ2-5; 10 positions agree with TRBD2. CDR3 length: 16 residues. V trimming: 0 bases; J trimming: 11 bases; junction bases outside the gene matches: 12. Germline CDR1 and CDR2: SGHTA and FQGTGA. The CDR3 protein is CASSLTLAGVGDTQYF. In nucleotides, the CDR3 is TGTGCCAGCAGCTTAACCCTAGCGGGAGTGGGAGATACGCAGTACTTC.

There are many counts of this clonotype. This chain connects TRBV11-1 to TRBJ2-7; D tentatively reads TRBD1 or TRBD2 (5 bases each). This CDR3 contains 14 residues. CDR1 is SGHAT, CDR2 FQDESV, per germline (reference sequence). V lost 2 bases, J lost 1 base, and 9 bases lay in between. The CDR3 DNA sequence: TGTGCCAGCAGCTTACGGGGCTTATCCTACGAGCAGTACTTC. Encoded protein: CASSLRGLSYEQYF.

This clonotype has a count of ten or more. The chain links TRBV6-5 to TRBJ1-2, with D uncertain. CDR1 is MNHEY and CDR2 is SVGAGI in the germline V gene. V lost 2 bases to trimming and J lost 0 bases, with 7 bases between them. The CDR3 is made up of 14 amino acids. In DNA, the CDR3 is TGTGCCAGCAGTTACGACGGATCTAACTATGGCTACACCTTC. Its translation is CASSYDGSNYGYTF.

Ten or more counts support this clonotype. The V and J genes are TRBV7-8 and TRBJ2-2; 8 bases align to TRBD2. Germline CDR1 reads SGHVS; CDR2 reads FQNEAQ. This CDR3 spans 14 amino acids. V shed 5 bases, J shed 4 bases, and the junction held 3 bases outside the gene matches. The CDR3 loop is CASSTGLGTGELFF. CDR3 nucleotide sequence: TGTGCCAGCAGCACGGGACTAGGCACCGGGGAGCTGTTTTTT.

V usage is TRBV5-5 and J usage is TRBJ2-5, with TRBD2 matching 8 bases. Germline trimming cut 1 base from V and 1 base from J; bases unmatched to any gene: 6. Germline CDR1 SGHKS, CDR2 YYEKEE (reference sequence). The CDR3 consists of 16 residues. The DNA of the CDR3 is TGTGCCAGCAGCTTGTTAGCGGGGACAACCCAAGAGACCCAGTACTTC. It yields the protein CASSLLAGTTQETQYF.

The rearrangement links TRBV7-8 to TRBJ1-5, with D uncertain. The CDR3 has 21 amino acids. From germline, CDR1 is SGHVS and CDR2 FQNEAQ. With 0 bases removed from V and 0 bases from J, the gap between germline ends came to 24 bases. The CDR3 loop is CASSLARLLTDLGYSNQPQHF. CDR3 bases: TGTGCCAGCAGCTTAGCACGGTTACTTACAGATCTGGGTTATAGCAATCAGCCCCAGCATTTT.

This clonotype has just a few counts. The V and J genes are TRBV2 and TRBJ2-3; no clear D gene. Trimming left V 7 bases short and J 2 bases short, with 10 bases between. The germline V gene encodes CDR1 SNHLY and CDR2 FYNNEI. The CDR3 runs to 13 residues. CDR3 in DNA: TGTGCCAGCACAGCAAGCGACACAGATACGCAGTATTTT. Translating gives CASTASDTDTQYF.

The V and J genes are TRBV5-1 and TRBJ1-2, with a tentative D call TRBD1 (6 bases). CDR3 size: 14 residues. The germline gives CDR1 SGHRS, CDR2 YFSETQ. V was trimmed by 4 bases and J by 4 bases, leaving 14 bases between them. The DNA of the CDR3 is TGCGCCAGCAGCCCTACCGACAGGAGCTATGGCTACACCTTC. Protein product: CASSPTDRSYGYTF.

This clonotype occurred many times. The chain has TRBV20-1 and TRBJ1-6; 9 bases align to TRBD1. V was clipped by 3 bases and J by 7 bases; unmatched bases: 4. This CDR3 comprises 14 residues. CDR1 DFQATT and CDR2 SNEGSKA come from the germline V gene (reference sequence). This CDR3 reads CSASSDRGNSPLHF. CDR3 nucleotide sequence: TGCAGTGCTAGCTCTGACAGGGGGAATTCACCCCTCCACTTT.

The chain's CDR3 is CASSHRTGAYEQYF. CDR3 bases: TGTGCCAGCAGCCATCGAACAGGGGCCTACGAGCAGTACTTC. J is TRBJ2-7 and V is TRBV6-6; 7 bases match TRBD1. CDR3 length equals 14 residues. Per the germline V gene, CDR1 is MNHNY and CDR2 is SVGAGI (reference sequence). V was clipped by 6 bases and J by 2 bases; unmatched bases: 7.